This passage covers 31 T cell receptor beta chains from one sample sequenced in a study of cytomegalovirus exposure and HLA in healthy donors. The PCR contained 60 Vbeta and 13 Jbeta primers. Libraries were prepared by immunoSEQ multiplex PCR; TCRdb keeps only in-frame clonotypes and omits some of them. The table lists some 160,000 clones, around 10% of them singletons. Sequenced sample: PBMCs. These receptors were collected from a male donor in good health and CMV-seronegative.

The gene calls are TRBV25-1 and TRBJ1-5; D not resolved. The V and J ends lost 4 bases and 6 bases respectively, with 13 bases between them. Germline assignment: CDR1 MGHDK and CDR2 SYGVNS. The CDR3 runs 14 residues. CDR3: CASSVPGESQPQHF. DNA for the CDR3: TGTGCCAGCAGTGTTCCTGGGGAGAGTCAGCCCCAGCATTTT.

The rearrangement links TRBV28 to TRBJ2-6, with D maybe TRBD1 (6 bases). Trimming cost V 5 bases and J 0 bases, with 11 bases left between them. The CDR3 runs to 16 residues. Looked up from germline, CDR1 is MDHEN and CDR2 is SYDVKM. The CDR3 nucleotides read TGTGCCAGCAGTCCGGGACATCTCTCTGGGGCCAACGTCCTGACTTTC. Amino acids: CASSPGHLSGANVLTF.

This clone appeared a few times. Other DNA sequences in the sample encode the same CDR3. The genes are TRBV7-2 and TRBJ2-1, with TRBD2 identical over 11 bases. The ends lost 5 bases at V and 8 bases at J; junction bases unmatched: 8. The CDR3 has 15 residues. Germline assignment: CDR1 SGHTA and CDR2 FQGNSA. CDR3 bases: TGTGCCAGCAGCGCCGGGGTAGCGGGGGGGTATGAGCAGTTCTTC. It yields the protein CASSAGVAGGYEQFF.

This chain connects TRBV11-3 to TRBJ2-5, with D maybe TRBD2 (5 bases). This CDR3 region has 13 residues. Germline V gene lookup returns CDR1 SGHNT and CDR2 YENEEA. V was cut by 3 bases and J by 5 bases, with 10 bases left in between. As DNA, the CDR3 is TGTGCCAGCAGCTTGAGGAGGTGGGAGACCCAGTACTTC. Translation gives CASSLRRWETQYF.

This chain connects TRBV10-3 to TRBJ1-2; D uncertain. Germline loops: CDR1 ENHRY, CDR2 SYGVKD. The CDR3 loop spans 17 amino acids. V dropped 0 bases and J dropped 6 bases, with 20 bases sitting between them. The CDR3 loop is CAISESIVPTLADGYTF. Here the CDR3 DNA reads TGTGCCATCAGTGAGTCGATCGTTCCAACGTTGGCGGATGGCTACACCTTC.

With regard to this clone: Additional DNA sequences in this sample encode the identical CDR3. The chain is built from TRBV10-3 and TRBJ2-2, with D tentatively TRBD1 (5 bases). Germline values: CDR1 ENHRY, CDR2 SYGVKD. This CDR3 has 13 residues. Trimming stripped 8 bases from V and 1 base from J, with 8 bases between. This CDR3 reads CAIGTGNTGELFF. The CDR3 DNA sequence: TGTGCCATCGGAACAGGGAACACCGGGGAGCTGTTTTTT.

This clone has a handful of counts. The CDR3 region has the DNA TGCGCCAGCAGCCGTAGCGGGGGCATCACCTACAATGAGCAGTTCTTC. Translation: CASSRSGGITYNEQFF. The rearrangement uses TRBV4-3 and TRBJ2-1, with 9 bases aligning to TRBD2. The CDR3 loop spans 16 amino acids. Germline lookup yields CDR1 LGHNA and CDR2 YSLEER. With V trimmed by 4 bases and J by 2 bases, 6 bases remained unmatched.

V and J are TRBV2 and TRBJ1-2, with D perhaps matching TRBD1 (6 bases). This CDR3 has 14 amino acids. The germline gives CDR1 SNHLY, CDR2 FYNNEI. V was clipped by 2 bases and J by 7 bases, with 14 bases between them. The CDR3 reads CASSELGGSGGYTF. CDR3 sequence (DNA): TGTGCCAGCAGTGAACTAGGGGGTTCAGGTGGCTACACCTTC. Looking up the rest from reference TRBV2 and TRBJ1-2 gives the full variable domain: EPEVTQTPSHQVTQMGQEVILRCVPISNHLYFYWYRQILGQKVEFLVSFYNNEISEKSEIFDDQFSVERPDGSNFTLKIRSTKLEDSAMYFCASSELGGSGGYTFGSGTRLTVV.

This rearrangement joins TRBV6-5 to TRBJ2-3; possible D gene TRBD2, 5 bases. V lost 5 bases and J lost 6, with 9 bases in between. Per the germline V gene, CDR1 is MNHEY and CDR2 is SVGAGI. The CDR3 totals 12 residues. DNA of the CDR3: TGTGCCAGCAGTGATCCGGGGGATACGCAGTATTTT. Protein product: CASSDPGDTQYF.

The sample holds a few counts of this clone. The CDR3 spells CASSRGRQPQHF. CDR3 coding DNA: TGTGCCAGCAGCCGCGGGCGGCAGCCCCAGCATTTT. J is TRBJ1-5 and V is TRBV28; D not certain. The V gene's germline CDR1 is MDHEN and CDR2 SYDVKM. The CDR3 extends over 12 amino acids. The germline V and J ends were trimmed by 6 bases and 7 bases, with 10 bases remaining between them.

This clone was recorded a few times. The chain carries TRBV5-1 and TRBJ2-7, with TRBD1 identical over 9 bases. The ends lost 4 bases at V and 4 bases at J; junction bases unmatched: 18. From germline, CDR1 is SGHRS and CDR2 YFSETQ. The CDR3 is 18 residues long. The CDR3 sequence: CASSRGHGTGTGSYEQYF. In DNA, the CDR3 is TGCGCCAGCAGCCGGGGCCACGGAACCGGGACAGGGTCATACGAGCAGTACTTC. Variable domain in full (rest from reference TRBV5-1 and TRBJ2-7): KAGVTQTPRYLIKTRGQQVTLSCSPISGHRSVSWYQQTPGQGLQFLFEYFSETQRNKGNFPGRFSGRQFSNSRSEMNVSTLELGDSALYLCASSRGHGTGTGSYEQYFGPGTRLTVT.

The table lists this clone with a few counts. This chain uses TRBV28 with TRBJ1-3; D is perhaps TRBD1 (5 bases). Trimming removed 4 bases from V and 8 bases from J, with 9 bases in between. The V gene's germline CDR1 is MDHEN and CDR2 SYDVKM. The CDR3 length is 12 residues. The CDR3 DNA reads TGTGCCAGCAGTTCGGGGGGGGACACCATATATTTT. Translating gives CASSSGGDTIYF.

This clone was picked up a small number of times. The DNA of the CDR3 is TGTGCCAGCAGCGTAGCCCCGAGCGACTATGGCTACACCTTC. This codes for CASSVAPSDYGYTF. The chain joins TRBV9 to TRBJ1-2, with D uncertain. V dropped 0 bases and J dropped 3 bases, with 9 bases sitting between them. The germline CDR1 and CDR2 sequences are SGDLS and YYNGEE. The CDR3 runs to 14 residues.

The chain employs TRBV5-1 and TRBJ2-5; weak D call: TRBD1 (6 bases). The CDR3 sequence is 14 residues long. Trimming stripped 2 bases from V and 1 base from J, with 9 bases between. CDR1 SGHRS and CDR2 YFSETQ come from the germline V gene. CDR3 in amino acids: CASSFGQPQETQYF. The CDR3 nucleotides read TGCGCCAGCAGCTTCGGACAGCCCCAAGAGACCCAGTACTTC.

The J gene is TRBJ2-2, the V gene TRBV27; TRBD1 is a possible D gene (6 bases). Trimming left V 6 bases short and J 7 bases short, with 21 bases between. Germline CDR1 and CDR2: MNHEY and SMNVEV (reference sequence). CDR3 length equals 16 residues. The CDR3 bases are TGTGCCAGCAGCATAAAACATACAGGGAAGGTCGGGGAGCTGTTTTTT. It is translated as CASSIKHTGKVGELFF.

This clone was found a few times. The V call is TRBV27, the J call TRBJ2-6, with TRBD1 identical over 10 bases. CDR1 is MNHEY and CDR2 is SMNVEV in the germline V gene (reference sequence). V shed 5 bases and J 3 bases; nucleotides not matched to a gene: 10. This CDR3 has 18 amino acids. CDR3 DNA: TGTGCCAGCAGTCCAAAGGGACAGGGGAGAGGTGGGGCCAACGTCCTGACTTTC. The encoded protein is CASSPKGQGRGGANVLTF.

This chain links TRBV19 with TRBJ1-5; 9 bases align to TRBD1. This CDR3 region has 16 residues. V was clipped by 4 bases and J by 7 bases; unmatched bases: 11. The germline CDR1 and CDR2 sequences are LNHDA and SQIVND (reference sequence). The CDR3 DNA sequence: TGTGCCAGTAGTAAATGGCGGGGACAGGGTAGCCAGCCCCAGCATTTT. This translates into CASSKWRGQGSQPQHF.

This clone showed up just a few times. J is TRBJ2-1 and V is TRBV9; 12 bases agree with TRBD2. The germline CDR1 and CDR2 sequences are SGDLS and YYNGEE. The CDR3 is 17 amino acids. With V trimmed by 0 bases and J by 8 bases, 9 bases remained unmatched. The CDR3 spells CASSVDKASGGADEQFF. Written as DNA, the CDR3 is TGTGCCAGCAGCGTAGATAAGGCTAGCGGGGGGGCCGATGAGCAGTTCTTC.

This clone has only a few counts. The chain carries TRBV27 and TRBJ1-6; D remains ambiguous. Trimming pared 5 bases from V and 5 bases from J, leaving 16 bases between. The CDR3 runs 16 residues. Germline-derived CDR1 and CDR2 are MNHEY and SMNVEV (reference sequence). DNA for the CDR3: TGTGCCAGCAGTCCTCTCACCCTGGGCGATAATTCACCCCTCCACTTT. It codes for CASSPLTLGDNSPLHF.

This clone was seen a few times. The chain couples TRBV6-1 to TRBJ1-5; a possible D gene is TRBD1 (6 bases). Germline V gene data show CDR1 as MNHNS and CDR2 as SASEGT. The length of the CDR3 is 14 residues. Trimming took 4 bases from V and 1 from J, leaving 8 bases between them. CDR3 sequence (DNA): TGTGCCAGCAGTGCCGGGACAAGCAATCAGCCCCAGCATTTT. This encodes CASSAGTSNQPQHF.

The chain links TRBV10-3 to TRBJ1-5; tentatively, D is TRBD1 (5 bases). Between the trimmed V and J ends, which lost 2 bases and 4 bases, there was a span of 12 bases. Germline loops: CDR1 ENHRY, CDR2 SYGVKD. The CDR3 spans 15 residues. The CDR3 loop reads CAISEGSGGNQPQHF. In nucleotides, the CDR3 is TGTGCCATCAGTGAGGGGAGCGGGGGAAATCAGCCCCAGCATTTT.

This clone was counted between two and nine times. The chain has TRBV28 and TRBJ1-3; 8 nucleotides align to TRBD1. This CDR3 is built from 17 residues. Looked up from germline, CDR1 is MDHEN and CDR2 is SYDVKM. Trimming cost V 1 base and J 0 bases; bases outside gene matches: 5. The CDR3 sequence: CASSLFTGGYSGNTIYF. CDR3 coding DNA: TGTGCCAGCAGTTTATTCACAGGGGGGTACTCTGGAAACACCATATATTTT.

The sample holds a few counts of this clone. The V gene is TRBV4-1, the J gene TRBJ1-1; TRBD1 matches 8 bases. Germline-derived CDR1 and CDR2 are MGHRA and YSYEKL. The CDR3 has 14 residues. The ends lost 4 bases at V and 3 bases at J; junction bases unmatched: 4. The CDR3 reads CASSLIQGDTEAFF. The CDR3 DNA follows: TGCGCCAGCAGCCTCATACAGGGGGACACTGAAGCTTTCTTT.

This clone was detected only a few times. The rearrangement uses TRBV15 and TRBJ1-5; D might be TRBD1 (5 bases). CDR1 is LNHNV and CDR2 is YYDKDF in the germline V gene (reference sequence). The CDR3 is 15 residues long. V lost 3 bases, J lost 4 bases, and 13 bases lay in between. CDR3 region: CATSSPDGGNQPQHF. CDR3 coding DNA: TGTGCCACCAGCAGTCCCGACGGGGGGAATCAGCCCCAGCATTTT.

This clone has just a few counts. The chain joins TRBV28 to TRBJ1-3; D possibly corresponds to TRBD1 (6 bases). Trimming left V 3 bases short and J 0 bases short, with 12 bases between. Germline V lookup: CDR1 MDHEN, CDR2 SYDVKM. The CDR3 contains 16 residues. The CDR3 DNA follows: TGTGCCAGCAGTTTGGGGGACACCCGCTCTGGAAACACCATATATTTT. This gives the protein CASSLGDTRSGNTIYF.

The gene calls are TRBV28 and TRBJ2-7, with TRBD1 matching 10 bases. The CDR3 totals 14 residues. Germline V gene data show CDR1 as MDHEN and CDR2 as SYDVKM. V was clipped by 6 bases and J by 6 bases; unmatched bases: 8. CDR3 amino acids: CASSVRDRGSEQYF. The CDR3 DNA reads as TGTGCCAGCAGCGTCCGGGACAGGGGCAGCGAGCAGTACTTC.

In this sample, this clone turned up a few times. V gene TRBV6-5 combines with J gene TRBJ1-3, with no clear D. V lost 2 bases, J lost 0 bases, and 11 bases lay in between. The CDR3 has 16 amino acids. From germline, CDR1 is MNHEY and CDR2 SVGAGI. Here the CDR3 reads CASSYSRLSSGNTIYF. In DNA form, the CDR3 reads TGTGCCAGCAGTTACAGCAGACTCAGCTCTGGAAACACCATATATTTT.

The rearrangement joins TRBV4-2 to TRBJ2-5, with 12 bases that match TRBD2. Germline V lookup: CDR1 LGHNA, CDR2 YNFKEQ. V lost 1 base to trimming and J lost 2 bases; unmatched junction nucleotides: 2. The CDR3 is 16 residues long. Here the CDR3 reads CASSQGTSGVQETQYF. As DNA, the CDR3 is TGTGCCAGCAGCCAAGGGACTAGCGGGGTACAAGAGACCCAGTACTTC.

The chain recombines TRBV4-2 with TRBJ1-1; D gene ambiguous. V was shortened by 1 base and J by 0 bases, with 12 bases between the two germline ends. This CDR3 has 16 amino acids. Germline-derived CDR1 and CDR2 are LGHNA and YNFKEQ. The CDR3 sequence is CASSQGAGHLNTEAFF. The DNA for the CDR3 is TGTGCCAGCAGCCAAGGTGCGGGTCATTTGAACACTGAAGCTTTCTTT.

This clone was found a few times. The J gene is TRBJ1-2, the V gene TRBV19, with 7 nucleotides matching TRBD1. The V gene end was trimmed by 8 bases and the J gene end by 8 bases; junction bases not matched to a gene: 17. This CDR3 comprises 15 residues. Germline loops: CDR1 LNHDA, CDR2 SQIVND (reference sequence). The CDR3 loop is CASGPLPDRANGYTF. CDR3 DNA sequence: TGTGCCAGTGGTCCCCTCCCCGACAGGGCTAACGGCTACACCTTC.

The chain couples TRBV18 to TRBJ2-1, with TRBD1 matching 8 bases. This CDR3 has 16 amino acids. Germline CDR1 and CDR2: KGHSH and LQKENI. V dropped 3 bases and J dropped 6; count of bases not matched to a gene: 10. The CDR3 DNA follows: TGTGCCAGCTCACCGTCTGAGACAGGGGTGATCAATGAGCAGTTCTTC. It is translated as CASSPSETGVINEQFF.